The T cell receptor (beta chain) under discussion was sequenced for a study of cytomegalovirus exposure and HLA in healthy donors. This CDR3 comprises 16 residues. CDR1 SGHDN and CDR2 FVKESK come from the germline V gene. Trimming removed 1 base at V and 0 bases at J, with 10 bases between. The PCR ran on 60 Vbeta and 13 Jbeta primers. TCRdb's table, derived via immunoSEQ multiplex PCR, lists solely in-frame clones and lacks some. The table includes fewer than 200,000 clones, about 70% detected once. The receptor comes from a woman in her 30s in good health and CMV-seronegative. The chain recombines TRBV14 with TRBJ2-1, with D unresolved. What was sequenced was PBMCs. The CDR3 DNA sequence: TGTGCCAGCAGCCAAGCAAACAGTATCTCCTACAATGAGCAGTTCTTC. Its translation: CASSQANSISYNEQFF.